The source of this T cell receptor beta chain is a study of cytomegalovirus exposure and HLA in healthy donors (dated by TCRdb to the late 2010s). About the study as a whole: The roughly 650 repertoires of the first cohort and the 95 to 150 validation repertoires were produced on the same platform, according to a later analysis. High-throughput TCR immunosequencing, statistical association of individual TCRs with disease status, and machine learning were combined to predict cytomegalovirus infection status. Besides the first cohort of 550 to 750 subjects, a separate validation cohort made up of over a hundred different subjects was used. The aim of the study was to test whether cataloging public T cell receptors could identify signatures of past pathogen exposure.

To prepare the library, the immunoSEQ multiplex PCR assay was applied. The original pipeline was this. A statistical classification framework was built for diagnosing cytomegalovirus status from the catalog of TCR beta chain sequences. TCRdb's version of the immuneACCESS table is confined to in-frame rearrangements and falls short of the full clone set. An unresolved V gene accounts for under half of the shortfall where checked; the remainder is of unknown origin. V and J calls and clone size follow that table, whereas D and trimming were derived from the DNA. The sample has 200,000 to 300,000 clones on record, 86% of them singletons. The top ten clones comprise less than 1.5% of the sample. The donors belonged to the validation cohort of about 130 subjects, which was separate from the roughly 670-subject first cohort. The CDR3 covers 10 residues, taking in both the cysteine and the phenylalanine. The read is trimmed to its CDR3 DNA, 30 bases read in frame from base 1. Reading the germline V gene (reference sequence) gives CDR1 DFQATT and CDR2 SNEGSKA. V drops 7 bases and J drops 8 bases, leaving 10 bases in between.

Here is what the overall study found, with its caveats: A later analysis lacked HLA typing for the validation cohort, so it scored co-occurrence in that cohort across all 130 or so repertoires. The authors suggested that the approach could potentially be extended to other disease states and immunological phenotypes. The study listed 150 to 200 TCR beta chains as associated with cytomegalovirus. In vitro tests confirmed that a few of the cytomegalovirus-associated TCR beta chains recognize cytomegalovirus antigens. Most TCR sequences were observed very rarely across donors, whereas some public TCRs were present in many individuals. The classifier was reported to diagnose cytomegalovirus status with high specificity and sensitivity in both the original cohort and the validation cohort. Subsequent analysis determined that TCRs grouped into clusters in the first cohort also showed a tendency toward co-occurrence across the 90 to 150 validation repertoires, and approximately 93% of cluster scores exceeded 0.

As regards this clone: What antigen it recognizes has not been identified. There are no base qualities to consult, and no much larger clone falls within one base.

Input material: PBMCs. This TCR derives from a woman aged 25 to 39 in good health and CMV-seropositive. The chain is made from TRBV20-1 and TRBJ2-3; a weak D assignment points to TRBD2 (6 bases agree). The DNA sequence is given as TGCAGTGTAGAGGAGGGTACGCAGTATTTT. Its protein reads: CSVEEGTQYF.